This entry describes one TCR beta chain. The antigen is undetermined. Germline CDR1 and CDR2: LNHDA and SQIVND (reference sequence). CDR3 length equals 14 residues. The V end lost 5 bases, the J end lost 5 bases, and 15 bases lay between the germline ends. It was with 60 Vbeta and 13 Jbeta primers that the PCR ran. Measured with immunoSEQ multiplex PCR; TCRdb has only the in-frame clones, and not every one. The sample holds some 110,000 clones, about two thirds seen once. The data are from a study of cytomegalovirus exposure and HLA in healthy donors. General study results and limits: In a later analysis, TCR beta V- and J-gene trimming showed a link to a missense DCLRE1C variant. In most subjects, TCR beta sequences reportedly gave accurate predictions of HLA-A and HLA-B alleles. Rare sequences made up most TCRs, while some public TCRs were found in many donors. Later analysis suggested links between common viral pathogens and several top significant clusters.

The sequenced material came from PBMCs. V gene TRBV19 combines with J gene TRBJ1-1, with TRBD1 as a possible D gene (5 bases). The sequence derives from a female donor in good health and CMV-seronegative. The CDR3, as DNA: TGTGCCAGTAGTTTCCAGGGTATTAGGACTGAAGCTTTCTTT. Translated: CASSFQGIRTEAFF.